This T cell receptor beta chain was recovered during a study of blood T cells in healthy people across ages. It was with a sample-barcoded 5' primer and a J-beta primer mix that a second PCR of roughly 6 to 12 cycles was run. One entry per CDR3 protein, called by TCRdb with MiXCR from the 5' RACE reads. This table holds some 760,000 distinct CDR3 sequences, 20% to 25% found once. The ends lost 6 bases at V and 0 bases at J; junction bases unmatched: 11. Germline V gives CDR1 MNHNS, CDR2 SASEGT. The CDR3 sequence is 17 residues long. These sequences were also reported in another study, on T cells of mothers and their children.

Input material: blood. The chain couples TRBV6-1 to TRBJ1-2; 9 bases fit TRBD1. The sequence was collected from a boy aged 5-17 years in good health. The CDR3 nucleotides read TGTGCCAGCAGAACCTGGACAGGGGAAGTCGCTAACTATGGCTACACCTTC. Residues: CASRTWTGEVANYGYTF.